The rows below give T cell receptor beta chains drawn from one sample of a study of radiotherapy plus CTLA-4 blockade in lung cancer. Sequencing used immunoSEQ multiplex PCR; TCRdb keeps in-frame clones, though not all of them. Found here are about 97,000 clones, about four fifths of them singletons; the top ten hold around 2.8%. The specimen was peripheral blood, collected from a patient treated with radiotherapy plus ipilimumab. The receptors stem from a human donor with non-small cell lung cancer who had a partial response to radiotherapy plus ipilimumab. Some clones in this sample may be carry-over from other donors' samples. Each CDR3 is given with its conserved first and last residue. The order of the fields is V gene, J gene, CDR3 protein.

v_call: TRBV2; j_call: TRBJ1-5; cdr3_aa: CASRRTASNQPQHF
v_call: TRBV7-6; j_call: TRBJ1-1; cdr3_aa: CASSLVAGREAFF
v_call: TRBV4-1; j_call: TRBJ1-5; cdr3_aa: CASSLSGTAPYQPQHF
v_call: TRBV27; j_call: TRBJ2-7; cdr3_aa: CASSRTSGSLPKTYEQYF
v_call: TRBV28; j_call: TRBJ1-1; cdr3_aa: CASSFGQPNTEAFF
v_call: TRBV11-2; j_call: TRBJ2-3; cdr3_aa: CASSLDRDTQYF
v_call: TRBV6-5; j_call: TRBJ1-2; cdr3_aa: CASSYTFSDTSYTF
v_call: TRBV27; j_call: TRBJ1-5; cdr3_aa: CASSLSQGRQPQHF
v_call: TRBV5-1; j_call: TRBJ2-2; cdr3_aa: CASSLGTSVNTGELFF
v_call: TRBV15; j_call: TRBJ2-3; cdr3_aa: CATSVSSDTQYF
v_call: TRBV5-4; j_call: TRBJ2-7; cdr3_aa: CASSLAVGGPYEQYF
v_call: TRBV7-8; j_call: TRBJ2-7; cdr3_aa: CASSPAISYEQYF
v_call: TRBV11-3; j_call: TRBJ2-1; cdr3_aa: CASSFSAGAYNEQFF
v_call: TRBV7-2; j_call: TRBJ1-5; cdr3_aa: CASSRTGGAQHF
v_call: TRBV7-2; j_call: TRBJ2-1; cdr3_aa: CASSDAQGSYNEQFF
v_call: TRBV19; j_call: TRBJ2-4; cdr3_aa: CASSSAGGKNIQYF
v_call: TRBV25-1; j_call: TRBJ1-2; cdr3_aa: CASLAGSYGYTF
v_call: TRBV27; j_call: TRBJ1-5; cdr3_aa: CASSLRGQGSNQPQHF
v_call: TRBV28; j_call: TRBJ1-6; cdr3_aa: CATYGIGNSPLHF
v_call: TRBV7-8; j_call: TRBJ1-2; cdr3_aa: CASSSGQGSYGYTF
v_call: TRBV28; j_call: TRBJ1-5; cdr3_aa: CASSLTGVRINQPQHF
v_call: TRBV7-2; j_call: TRBJ2-5; cdr3_aa: CASSLEAGGTQYF
v_call: TRBV2; j_call: TRBJ2-3; cdr3_aa: CASDRENTDTQYF
v_call: TRBV27; j_call: TRBJ2-7; cdr3_aa: CATARDRGDEQYF
v_call: TRBV5-5; j_call: .; cdr3_aa: CASSYRREESYEQYF
v_call: TRBV19; j_call: TRBJ1-2; cdr3_aa: CASTPRGDRGYYGYTF
v_call: TRBV5-1; j_call: TRBJ1-5; cdr3_aa: CASSPDGGSNQPQHF
v_call: TRBV15; j_call: TRBJ2-5; cdr3_aa: CATSRDLGRETQYF
v_call: TRBV5-8; j_call: TRBJ2-3; cdr3_aa: CASSPGQKTSTDTQYF